Sequencing of this T cell receptor beta chain was carried out in a study of T cell responses to AZD1222 COVID-19 vaccine. Study results and caveats: Seropositive AZD1222 recipients at baseline numbered only 6 or 7. Spike-specific TCR repertoires showed rising breadth and depth after two AZD1222 doses.

Clones were sequenced by immunoSEQ multiplex PCR, and TCRdb holds only the in-frame ones, with some missing. This sample has approximately 190,000 clones, with about 92% found just once. V shed 8 bases and J 5 bases; nucleotides not matched to a gene: 7. Germline V gives CDR1 SGHTA, CDR2 FQGTGA. The CDR3 extends over 13 amino acids. Notes on this clone: What it recognizes is unknown.

The V and J genes are TRBV7-3 and TRBJ1-2, with 8 positions matching TRBD1. The sequence came from an adult who received the MenACWY meningococcal vaccine as a control. The sequenced sample was peripheral blood, obtained 28 days after the second dose of the MenACWY control vaccine. CDR3: CASGDRNQYGYTF. CDR3 DNA sequence: TGTGCCAGCGGGGACAGGAATCAGTATGGCTACACCTTC.